The 26 T cell receptor beta chains reported below all come from one sample, sequenced in a study of shared clonotypes between healthy human individuals. The assay was immunoSEQ multiplex PCR, and TCRdb's table has in-frame clones only and misses some. This sample has about 1 million clones, with roughly 75% found just once. Sample: memory CD4+ T cells sorted from blood. The subset here: CD45RA-negative fraction. These receptors all stem from a man between 18 and 35 years old in good health.

The J gene is TRBJ2-3, the V gene TRBV18; D gene unclear. There are 14 residues in the CDR3. V lost 2 bases and J lost 6, with 12 bases in between. The V gene's germline CDR1 is KGHSH and CDR2 LQKENI. CDR3 region: CASSPYLPPDTQYF. CDR3 DNA sequence: TGTGCCAGCTCACCATATCTACCGCCCGATACGCAGTATTTT.

The CDR3 DNA reads as TGCAGCGTAGGACTGGATAACTATGGCTACACCTTC. Translating it yields CSVGLDNYGYTF. V gene TRBV29-1 combines with J gene TRBJ1-2; D unresolved. Trimming pared 6 bases from V and 1 base from J, leaving 9 bases between. Germline V gene data show CDR1 as SQVTM and CDR2 as ANQGSEA. The CDR3 runs to 12 residues.

V usage is TRBV6-5 and J usage is TRBJ2-7, with D possibly being TRBD1 (6 bases). Trimming left V 6 bases short and J 4 bases short, with 13 bases between. The CDR3 extends over 13 amino acids. The germline V gene encodes CDR1 MNHEY and CDR2 SVGAGI. The CDR3 sequence is CASSLTGLYEQYF. The CDR3 DNA follows: TGTGCCAGCAGCCTAACAGGGCTATACGAGCAGTACTTC.

V and J are TRBV9 and TRBJ2-1; TRBD2 aligns across 9 bases. The CDR3 consists of 16 residues. J lost 4 bases, V lost 0 bases, and 5 bases had no gene match. The germline V gene encodes CDR1 SGDLS and CDR2 YYNGEE. The chain's CDR3 is CASSVALGLAYNEQFF. In nucleotides, the CDR3 is TGTGCCAGCAGCGTAGCTCTGGGACTAGCTTACAATGAGCAGTTCTTC.

This clone was counted a single time. The chain couples TRBV6-1 to TRBJ2-3; 7 bases map to TRBD1. The germline V gene has CDR1 MNHNS and CDR2 SASEGT. The V segment lost 5 bases and the J segment 15 bases; nucleotides outside the gene matches: 17. The CDR3 sequence is 14 residues long. Here the CDR3 reads CASSNAAPGQRLYF. The CDR3, as DNA: TGTGCCAGCAGTAACGCAGCCCCGGGACAGCGCCTTTATTTT.

V and J are TRBV5-1 and TRBJ2-3; the match to TRBD2 covers 9 bases. V was clipped by 4 bases and J by 4 bases; unmatched bases: 4. Germline lookup yields CDR1 SGHRS and CDR2 YFSETQ. This CDR3 region has 14 residues. The CDR3 protein is CASSRSGSPDTQYF. In DNA, the CDR3 is TGCGCCAGCAGCCGTAGCGGGAGCCCAGATACGCAGTATTTT.

This clone was detected once. The V gene is TRBV6-1, the J gene TRBJ1-2; 8 bases agree with TRBD1. Trimming took 7 bases from V and 2 from J; bases not matched to a gene: 6. The CDR3 has 14 residues. Germline lookup yields CDR1 MNHNS and CDR2 SASEGT. The CDR3: CASTERQGNYGYTF. CDR3 nucleotide sequence: TGTGCCAGCACCGAGAGACAGGGGAACTATGGCTACACCTTC.

The rearrangement links TRBV11-2 to TRBJ1-2; D not certain. The CDR3 is 12 residues long. CDR1 SGHAT and CDR2 FQNNGV come from the germline V gene. Trimming took 0 bases from V and 8 from J, leaving 7 bases between them. CDR3 sequence: CASSLDRTGYTF. The CDR3, as DNA: TGTGCCAGCAGCTTAGATCGCACCGGCTACACCTTC.

The chain joins TRBV15 to TRBJ2-7; D may match TRBD1 or TRBD2 (6 bases each). CDR3 length equals 18 residues. Trimming stripped 0 bases from V and 4 bases from J, with 22 bases between. Looked up from germline, CDR1 is LNHNV and CDR2 is YYDKDF (reference sequence). The CDR3 here is CATSRDKKGDSRMYEQYF. Written as DNA, the CDR3 is TGTGCCACCAGCAGAGATAAGAAGGGGGACTCACGTATGTACGAGCAGTACTTC.

This chain connects TRBV29-1 to TRBJ1-2; 7 bases are a match to TRBD1. The CDR3 loop spans 12 amino acids. The junction had 5 bases not matched to a gene; V was cut back by 3 bases and J by 7 bases. Per the germline V gene, CDR1 is SQVTM and CDR2 is ANQGSEA. CDR3 protein: CSVEWAGGGYTF. The CDR3 coding sequence is TGCAGCGTTGAGTGGGCAGGGGGTGGCTACACCTTC.

This chain links TRBV7-2 with TRBJ1-6; D is ambiguous. The V gene lost 1 base and the J gene lost 5 bases, with 0 bases spanning the gap. This CDR3 spans 12 amino acids. Looked up from germline, CDR1 is SGHTA and CDR2 is FQGNSA. CDR3 residues: CASSLDNSPLHF. The CDR3 region has the DNA TGTGCCAGCAGCTTAGATAATTCACCCCTCCACTTT.

The V and J genes are TRBV7-9 and TRBJ2-2; either TRBD1 or TRBD2 may fit D (5 bases each). V shed 8 bases and J shed 3 bases, with 13 bases lying between them. Germline V CDR1 and CDR2: SEHNR, FQNEAQ (reference sequence). CDR3 size: 14 residues. CDR3 coding DNA: TGTGCCAGCTCGGACTGGGGCGACACCGGGGAGCTGTTTTTT. Translating gives CASSDWGDTGELFF.

The genes are TRBV7-8 and TRBJ2-5; 7 bases line up with TRBD2. With V trimmed by 2 bases and J by 3 bases, 6 bases remained unmatched. From germline, CDR1 is SGHVS and CDR2 FQNEAQ. The CDR3 is 15 amino acids. The CDR3: CASSLSGLAEETQYF. Here the CDR3 DNA reads TGTGCCAGCAGCTTAAGTGGGCTAGCGGAAGAGACCCAGTACTTC.

V is TRBV6-1 and J is TRBJ1-5; 8 bases are a match to TRBD1. V trimming: 4 bases; J trimming: 6 bases; junction bases outside the gene matches: 5. CDR1 and CDR2 from the germline V gene are MNHNS and SASEGT. This CDR3 region has 14 residues. CDR3 bases: TGTGCCAGCAGTGGACAGGGGACCAGTCAGCCCCAGCATTTT. This encodes CASSGQGTSQPQHF.

There are a few counts of this clone. The sample carries other DNA sequences with the same CDR3. The gene calls are TRBV5-1 and TRBJ2-3; tentatively, D is TRBD1 (5 bases). Per the germline V gene, CDR1 is SGHRS and CDR2 is YFSETQ. The CDR3 contains 15 residues. V lost 0 bases and J 4 bases, leaving 12 bases between the germline ends. This chain's CDR3 is CASSLGQGGADTQYF. The CDR3 DNA sequence: TGCGCCAGCAGCTTGGGCCAGGGCGGCGCAGATACGCAGTATTTT.

This clone was recorded at least ten times. The sample holds other DNA sequences that translate to the same CDR3. This chain connects TRBV7-9 to TRBJ1-1; 7 nucleotides agree with TRBD1. CDR1 and CDR2 from the germline V gene are SEHNR and FQNEAQ (reference sequence). CDR3 length: 11 amino acids. Trimming at V came to 5 bases and at J to 8 bases, leaving 2 bases not matched to a gene. The DNA for the CDR3 is TGTGCCAGCAGCCGGGACAGAGAAGCTTTCTTT. As protein: CASSRDREAFF.

A word on this clone: This CDR3 is also generated by other DNA sequences in the sample. CDR3 sequence: CASSSTGGTEAFF. The CDR3 DNA follows: TGTGCCAGCTCATCGACAGGGGGGACTGAAGCTTTCTTT. V gene TRBV18 combines with J gene TRBJ1-1; 9 positions agree with TRBD1. Trimming cost V 5 bases and J 5 bases; bases outside gene matches: 3. This CDR3 is built from 13 residues. Germline-derived CDR1 and CDR2 are KGHSH and LQKENI.

V and J are TRBV5-4 and TRBJ1-4; the D gene is possibly TRBD1 (5 bases). CDR3 size: 13 residues. Germline CDR1 and CDR2: SGHNT and YYREEE (reference sequence). Between the trimmed V and J ends, which lost 4 bases and 8 bases, there was a span of 12 bases. CDR3 bases: TGTGCCAGCAGCCTGGGAGGGGACGAAAAACTGTTTTTT. This codes for CASSLGGDEKLFF.

The genes are TRBV10-2 and TRBJ1-2, with D perhaps matching TRBD1 (5 bases). The germline gives CDR1 WSHSY, CDR2 SAAADI. The CDR3 runs 14 residues. V was pared by 7 bases and J by 3 bases, with 15 bases between. Here the CDR3 reads CASTWGKGDYGYTF. The DNA for the CDR3 is TGCGCCAGCACCTGGGGGAAGGGTGACTATGGCTACACCTTC.

The chain links TRBV28 to TRBJ2-7; TRBD2 matches at 8 bases. The V gene end was trimmed by 2 bases and the J gene end by 11 bases; junction bases not matched to a gene: 5. Germline V CDR1 and CDR2: MDHEN, SYDVKM. This CDR3 is 12 amino acids long. The CDR3 loop reads CASSLGTSTKYF. In DNA, the CDR3 is TGTGCCAGCAGTTTAGGGACTAGTACCAAGTACTTC.

Notes on this clone: Distinct nucleotide sequences in the sample also encode this CDR3. The chain is built from TRBV7-9 and TRBJ2-7, with 9 bases matching TRBD2. Germline CDR1 is SEHNR and CDR2 is FQNEAQ (reference sequence). V trimming: 3 bases; J trimming: 2 bases; junction bases outside the gene matches: 2. The CDR3 extends over 14 amino acids. The CDR3 spells CASSLGGRAYEQYF. CDR3 nucleotide sequence: TGTGCCAGCAGCTTGGGCGGGAGGGCCTACGAGCAGTACTTC.

V usage is TRBV9 and J usage is TRBJ2-1, with 10 bases fitting TRBD2. The CDR3 sequence is 16 residues long. The germline V gene has CDR1 SGDLS and CDR2 YYNGEE. The junction had 10 bases not matched to a gene; V was cut back by 3 bases and J by 7 bases. The CDR3 DNA reads TGTGCCAGCAGCGCCGATCTAGCGGGGGCCGGGAATGAGCAGTTCTTC. Protein sequence: CASSADLAGAGNEQFF. Drawing the rest from reference TRBV9 and TRBJ2-1, the complete variable domain is DSGVTQTPKHLITATGQRVTLRCSPRSGDLSVYWYQQSLDQGLQFLIQYYNGEERAKGNILERFSAQQFPDLHSELNLSSLELGDSALYFCASSADLAGAGNEQFFGPGTRLTVL.

V and J are TRBV18 and TRBJ2-4; D is possibly TRBD1 (6 bases). Germline V gene data show CDR1 as KGHSH and CDR2 as LQKENI. The V end was cut by 6 bases, the J end by 4 bases, with 10 bases between. The CDR3 is made up of 13 amino acids. DNA for the CDR3: TGTGCCAGCTCGGAACAGGGTAAAAACATTCAGTACTTC. It is translated as CASSEQGKNIQYF. Together with reference TRBV18 and TRBJ2-4, the CDR3 gives the full variable domain: NAGVMQNPRHLVRRRGQEARLRCSPMKGHSHVYWYRQLPEEGLKFMVYLQKENIIDESGMPKERFSAEFPKEGPSILRIQQVVRGDSAAYFCASSEQGKNIQYFGAGTRLSVL.

The J gene is TRBJ2-7, the V gene TRBV30; no definite D call. Trimming left V 4 bases short and J 0 bases short, with 7 bases between. The CDR3 contains 12 residues. CDR1 is GTSNPN and CDR2 is SVGIG in the germline V gene (reference sequence). In DNA, the CDR3 is TGTGCCTGGACATCTAACTCCTACGAGCAGTACTTC. Translating it yields CAWTSNSYEQYF.

The chain links TRBV10-1 to TRBJ2-3; D gene unclear. With 1 base removed from V and 0 bases from J, the gap between germline ends came to 5 bases. CDR1 and CDR2 from the germline V gene are WNHNN and SYGVQD (reference sequence). The CDR3 sequence is 14 residues long. CDR3 in amino acids: CASSELGSTDTQYF. The CDR3, as DNA: TGCGCCAGCAGTGAGTTAGGTAGCACAGATACGCAGTATTTT.

Turning to this clone: The junction departs from germline at one end; a sequencing error may be responsible. This chain connects TRBV30 to TRBJ1-2; D perhaps matches TRBD1 (6 bases). CDR1 and CDR2 from the germline V gene are GTSNPN and SVGIG (reference sequence). The CDR3 loop spans 12 amino acids. DNA of the CDR3: TGTGCCTGGAGTCCAGGGGCCCCGCCGTTAGCCTTC. Translating gives CAWSPGAPPLAF.